This T cell receptor beta chain was obtained from a study of T cell repertoires in cytomegalovirus infection. The overall study: Public signatures in TCR beta pointed to CMV infection and matching HLA type.

TCRdb called the reads again in MiXCR, with one record for every CDR3 protein. Altogether 250,000 to 300,000 distinct CDR3 sequences are present, about 25% being singletons, with the ten largest covering around 14%. The CDR3 runs 15 residues. The V gene end was trimmed by 4 bases and the J gene end by 3 bases; junction bases not matched to a gene: 3. The TCR was taken from a human donor in good health (CMV status not recorded). Some clones in this sample may be carry-over from other donors' samples. The chain employs TRBV7-1 and TRBJ2-1; 10 bases are a match to TRBD2. TRBV7-1 is an ORF; its function is uncertain. Sequencing was performed on PBMCs. The CDR3 here is CASSWGLAFYNEQFF. Here the CDR3 DNA reads TGTGCCAGCAGCTGGGGACTAGCGTTCTACAATGAGCAGTTCTTC.